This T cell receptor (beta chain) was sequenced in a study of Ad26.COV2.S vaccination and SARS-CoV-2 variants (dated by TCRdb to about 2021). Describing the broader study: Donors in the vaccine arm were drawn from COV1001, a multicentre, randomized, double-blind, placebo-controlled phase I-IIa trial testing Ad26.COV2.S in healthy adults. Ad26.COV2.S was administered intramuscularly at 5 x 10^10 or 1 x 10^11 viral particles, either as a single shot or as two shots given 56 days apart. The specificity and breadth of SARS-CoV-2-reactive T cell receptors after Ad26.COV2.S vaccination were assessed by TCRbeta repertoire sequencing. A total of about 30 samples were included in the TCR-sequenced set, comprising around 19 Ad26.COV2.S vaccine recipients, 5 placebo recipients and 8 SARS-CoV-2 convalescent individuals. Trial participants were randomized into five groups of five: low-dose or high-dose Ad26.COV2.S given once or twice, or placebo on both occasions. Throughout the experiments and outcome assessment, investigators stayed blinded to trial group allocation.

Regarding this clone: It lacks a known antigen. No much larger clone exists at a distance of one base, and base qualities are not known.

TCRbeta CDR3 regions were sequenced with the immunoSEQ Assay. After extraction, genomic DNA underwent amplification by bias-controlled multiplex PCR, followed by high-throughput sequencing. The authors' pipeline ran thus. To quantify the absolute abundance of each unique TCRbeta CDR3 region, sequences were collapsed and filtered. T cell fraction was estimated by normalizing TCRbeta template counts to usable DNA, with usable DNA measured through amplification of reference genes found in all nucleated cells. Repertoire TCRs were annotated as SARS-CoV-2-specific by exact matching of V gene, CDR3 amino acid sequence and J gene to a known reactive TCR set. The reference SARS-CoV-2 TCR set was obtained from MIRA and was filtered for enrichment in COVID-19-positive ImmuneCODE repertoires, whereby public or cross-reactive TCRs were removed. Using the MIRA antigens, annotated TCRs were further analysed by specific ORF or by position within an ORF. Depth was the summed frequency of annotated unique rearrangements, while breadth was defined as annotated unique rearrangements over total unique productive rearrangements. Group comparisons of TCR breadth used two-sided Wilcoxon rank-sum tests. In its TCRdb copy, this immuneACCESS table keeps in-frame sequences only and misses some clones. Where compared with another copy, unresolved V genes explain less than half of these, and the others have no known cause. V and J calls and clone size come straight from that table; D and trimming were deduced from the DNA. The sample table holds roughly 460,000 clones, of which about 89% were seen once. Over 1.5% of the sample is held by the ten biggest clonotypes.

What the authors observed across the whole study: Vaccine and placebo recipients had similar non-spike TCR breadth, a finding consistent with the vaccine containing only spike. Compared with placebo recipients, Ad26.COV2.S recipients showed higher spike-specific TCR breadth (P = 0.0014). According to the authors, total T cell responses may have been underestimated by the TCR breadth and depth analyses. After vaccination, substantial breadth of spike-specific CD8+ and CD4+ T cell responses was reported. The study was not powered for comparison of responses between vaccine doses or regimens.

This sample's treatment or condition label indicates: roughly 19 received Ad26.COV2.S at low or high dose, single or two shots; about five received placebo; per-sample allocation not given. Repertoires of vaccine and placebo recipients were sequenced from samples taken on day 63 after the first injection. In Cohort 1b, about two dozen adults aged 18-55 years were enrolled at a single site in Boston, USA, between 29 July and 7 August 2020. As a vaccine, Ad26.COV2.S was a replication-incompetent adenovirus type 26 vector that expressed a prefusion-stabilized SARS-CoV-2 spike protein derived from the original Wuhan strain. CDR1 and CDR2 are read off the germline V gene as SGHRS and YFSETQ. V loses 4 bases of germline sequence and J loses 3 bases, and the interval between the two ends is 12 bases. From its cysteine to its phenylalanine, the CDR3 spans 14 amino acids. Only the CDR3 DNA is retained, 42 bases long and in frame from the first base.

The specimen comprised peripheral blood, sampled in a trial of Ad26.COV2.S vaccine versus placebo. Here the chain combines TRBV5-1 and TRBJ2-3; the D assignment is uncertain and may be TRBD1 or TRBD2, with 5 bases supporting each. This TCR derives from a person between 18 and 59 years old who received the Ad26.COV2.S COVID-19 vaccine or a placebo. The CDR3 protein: CASSPEWGTDTQYF. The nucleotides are TGCGCCAGCAGCCCCGAATGGGGGACAGATACGCAGTATTTT.